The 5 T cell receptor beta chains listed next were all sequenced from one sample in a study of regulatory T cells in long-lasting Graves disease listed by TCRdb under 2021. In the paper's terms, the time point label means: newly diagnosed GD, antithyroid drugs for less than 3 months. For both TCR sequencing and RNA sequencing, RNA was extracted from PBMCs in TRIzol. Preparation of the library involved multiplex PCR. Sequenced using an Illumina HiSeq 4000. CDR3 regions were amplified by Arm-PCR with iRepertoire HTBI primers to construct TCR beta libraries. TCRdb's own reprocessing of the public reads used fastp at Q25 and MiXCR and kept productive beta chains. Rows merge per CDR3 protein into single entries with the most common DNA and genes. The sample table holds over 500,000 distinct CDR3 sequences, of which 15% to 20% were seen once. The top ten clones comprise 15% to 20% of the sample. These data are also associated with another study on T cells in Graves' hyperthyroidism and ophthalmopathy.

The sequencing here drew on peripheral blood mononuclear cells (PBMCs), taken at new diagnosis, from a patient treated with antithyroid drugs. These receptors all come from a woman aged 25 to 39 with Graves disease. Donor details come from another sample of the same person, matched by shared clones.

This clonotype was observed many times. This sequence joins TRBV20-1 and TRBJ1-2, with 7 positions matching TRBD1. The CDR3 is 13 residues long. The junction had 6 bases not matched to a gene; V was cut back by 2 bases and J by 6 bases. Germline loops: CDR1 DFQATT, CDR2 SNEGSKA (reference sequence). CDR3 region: CSARPGTENGYTF. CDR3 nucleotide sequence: TGCAGTGCTAGACCCGGGACAGAAAATGGCTACACCTTC.

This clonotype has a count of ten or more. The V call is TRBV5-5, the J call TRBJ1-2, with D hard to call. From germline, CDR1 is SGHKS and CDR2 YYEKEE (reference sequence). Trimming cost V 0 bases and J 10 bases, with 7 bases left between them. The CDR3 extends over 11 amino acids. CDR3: CASSLEGVYTF. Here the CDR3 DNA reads TGTGCCAGCAGCTTGGAGGGAGTCTACACCTTC.

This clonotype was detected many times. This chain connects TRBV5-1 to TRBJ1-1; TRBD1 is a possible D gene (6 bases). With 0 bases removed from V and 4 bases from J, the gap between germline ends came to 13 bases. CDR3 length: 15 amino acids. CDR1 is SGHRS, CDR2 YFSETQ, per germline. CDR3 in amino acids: CASSLEDGGLTEAFF. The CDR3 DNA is TGCGCCAGCAGCTTGGAAGACGGGGGGCTCACTGAAGCTTTCTTT.

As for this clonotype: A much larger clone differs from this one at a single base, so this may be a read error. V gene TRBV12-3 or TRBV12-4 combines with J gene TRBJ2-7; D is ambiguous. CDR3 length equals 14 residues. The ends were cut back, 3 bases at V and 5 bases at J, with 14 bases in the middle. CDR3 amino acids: CASSFIQPFNEQYF. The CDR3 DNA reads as TGTGCCAGCAGTTTTATACAGCCCTTCAACGAGCAGTACTTC.

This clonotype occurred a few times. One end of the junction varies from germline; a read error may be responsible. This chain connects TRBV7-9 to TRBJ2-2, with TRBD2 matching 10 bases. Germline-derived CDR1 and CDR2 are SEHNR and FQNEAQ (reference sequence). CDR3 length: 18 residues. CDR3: CASSSSAGGETKTGELFF. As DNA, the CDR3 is TGTGCCAGCAGCTCGTCAGCGGGAGGGGAAACGAAAACCGGGGAGCTGTTTTTT.